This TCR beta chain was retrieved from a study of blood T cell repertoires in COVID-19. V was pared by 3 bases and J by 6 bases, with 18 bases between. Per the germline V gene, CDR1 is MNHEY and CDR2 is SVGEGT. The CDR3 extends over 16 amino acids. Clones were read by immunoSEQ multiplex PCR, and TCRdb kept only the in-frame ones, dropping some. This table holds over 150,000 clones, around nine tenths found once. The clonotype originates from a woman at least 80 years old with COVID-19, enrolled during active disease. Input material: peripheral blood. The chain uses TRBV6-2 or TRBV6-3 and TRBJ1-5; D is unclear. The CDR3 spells CASSYNGVDVGQPQHF. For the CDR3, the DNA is TGTGCCAGCAGTTATAACGGGGTAGACGTAGGTCAGCCCCAGCATTTT.